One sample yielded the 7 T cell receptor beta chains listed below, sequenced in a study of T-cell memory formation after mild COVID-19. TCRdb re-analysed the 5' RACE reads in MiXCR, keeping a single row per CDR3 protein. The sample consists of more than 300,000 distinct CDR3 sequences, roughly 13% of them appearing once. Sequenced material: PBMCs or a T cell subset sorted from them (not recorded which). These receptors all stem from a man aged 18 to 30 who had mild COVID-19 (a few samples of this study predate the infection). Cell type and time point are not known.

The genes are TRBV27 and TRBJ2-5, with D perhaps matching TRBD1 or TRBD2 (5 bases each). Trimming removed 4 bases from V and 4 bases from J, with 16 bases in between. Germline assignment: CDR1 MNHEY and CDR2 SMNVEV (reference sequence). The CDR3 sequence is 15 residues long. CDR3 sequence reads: CASSSAGARGETQYF. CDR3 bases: TGTGCCAGCAGTTCCGCCGGGGCCCGAGGAGAGACCCAGTACTTC.

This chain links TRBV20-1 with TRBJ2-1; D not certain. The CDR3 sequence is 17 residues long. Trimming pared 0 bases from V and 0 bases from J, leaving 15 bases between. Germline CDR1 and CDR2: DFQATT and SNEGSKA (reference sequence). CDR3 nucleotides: TGCAGTGCTAGAGATCTGAGCGCCCAGAGCTCCTACAATGAGCAGTTCTTC. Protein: CSARDLSAQSSYNEQFF.

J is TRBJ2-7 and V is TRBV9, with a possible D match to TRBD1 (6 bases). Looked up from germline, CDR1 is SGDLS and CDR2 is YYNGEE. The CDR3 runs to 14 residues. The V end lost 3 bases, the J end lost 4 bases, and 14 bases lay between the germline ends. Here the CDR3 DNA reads TGTGCCAGCAGCGAGCGACAGGCGGGTTACGAGCAGTACTTC. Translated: CASSERQAGYEQYF. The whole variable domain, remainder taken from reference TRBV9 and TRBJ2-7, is DSGVTQTPKHLITATGQRVTLRCSPRSGDLSVYWYQQSLDQGLQFLIQYYNGEERAKGNILERFSAQQFPDLHSELNLSSLELGDSALYFCASSERQAGYEQYFGPGTRLTVT.

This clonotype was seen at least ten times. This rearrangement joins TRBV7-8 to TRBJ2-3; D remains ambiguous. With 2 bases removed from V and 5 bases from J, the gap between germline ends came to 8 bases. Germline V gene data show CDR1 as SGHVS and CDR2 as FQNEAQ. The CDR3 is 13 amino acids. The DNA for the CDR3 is TGTGCCAGCAGCTTACCCCTGAGAGATACGCAGTATTTT. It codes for CASSLPLRDTQYF.

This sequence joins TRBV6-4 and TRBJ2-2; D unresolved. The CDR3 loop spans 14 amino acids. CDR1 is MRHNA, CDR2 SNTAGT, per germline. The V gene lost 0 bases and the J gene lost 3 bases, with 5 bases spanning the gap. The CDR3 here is CASSDSGYTGELFF. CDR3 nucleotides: TGTGCCAGCAGTGACTCGGGATACACCGGGGAGCTGTTTTTT.

CDR3 coding DNA: TGCGCCAGCAGTAGGGACAGCTCGAACACTGAAGCTTTCTTT. This encodes CASSRDSSNTEAFF. The chain links TRBV10-1 to TRBJ1-1, with 7 nucleotides matching TRBD1. J lost 1 base, V lost 5 bases, and 4 bases had no gene match. Germline V gene lookup returns CDR1 WNHNN and CDR2 SYGVQD (reference sequence). CDR3 size: 14 residues.

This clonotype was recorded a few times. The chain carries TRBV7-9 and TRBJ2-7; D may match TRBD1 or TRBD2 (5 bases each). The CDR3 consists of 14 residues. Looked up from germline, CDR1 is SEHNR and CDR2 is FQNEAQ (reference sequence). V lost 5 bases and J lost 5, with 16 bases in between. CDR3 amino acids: CASSGEVWGNEQYF. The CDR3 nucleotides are TGTGCCAGCAGCGGTGAGGTGTGGGGGAACGAGCAGTACTTC.